This T cell receptor beta chain was observed in a study of cytomegalovirus exposure and HLA in healthy donors. A multiplex PCR was run with 60 Vbeta primers and 13 Jbeta primers. The method was immunoSEQ multiplex PCR; TCRdb's version includes in-frame clones alone and lacks a portion of them. The table records some 180,000 clones, approximately 78% of them present only once. Concerning this clone itself: Antigen: not known.

Broader study findings: Later work found most CMV-associated TCR beta chains apparently HLA-restricted. It emerged from a later analysis that several of the most significant clusters appeared to be linked to common viral pathogens.

V was clipped by 1 base and J by 6 bases, with 10 bases between them. CDR1 is MGHDK, CDR2 SYGVNS, per germline. The CDR3 sequence is 14 residues long. This chain joins TRBV25-1 and TRBJ1-5; D gene uncertain. The source material was PBMCs. This clonotype was sampled from a woman aged 18-29 years in good health and CMV-seronegative. Written as DNA, the CDR3 is TGTGCCAGCAGTGAATTCACAGCGGCTCAGCCCCAGCATTTT. Amino acids: CASSEFTAAQPQHF. Filled out from reference TRBV25-1 and TRBJ1-5, the complete variable domain reads EADIYQTPRYLVIGTGKKITLECSQTMGHDKMYWYQQDPGMELHLIHYSYGVNSTEKGDLSSESTVSRIRTEHFPLTLESARPSHTSQYLCASSEFTAAQPQHFGDGTRLSIL.